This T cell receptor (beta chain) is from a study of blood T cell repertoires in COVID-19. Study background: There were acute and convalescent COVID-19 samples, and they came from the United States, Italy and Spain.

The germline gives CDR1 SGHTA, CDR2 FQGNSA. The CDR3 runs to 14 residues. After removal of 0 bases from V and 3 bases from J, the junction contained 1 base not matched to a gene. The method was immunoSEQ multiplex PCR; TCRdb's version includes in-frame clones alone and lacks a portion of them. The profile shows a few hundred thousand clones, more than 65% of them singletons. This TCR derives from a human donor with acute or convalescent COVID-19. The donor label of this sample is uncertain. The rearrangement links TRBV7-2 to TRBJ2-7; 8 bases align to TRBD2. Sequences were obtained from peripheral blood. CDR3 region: CASSLASGGYEQYF. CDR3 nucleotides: TGTGCCAGCAGCTTAGCCAGCGGGGGCTACGAGCAGTACTTC.